This TCR beta chain was recorded in a study of T cell responses to AZD1222 COVID-19 vaccine. Regarding the study as a whole: Spike-specific TCR breadth and depth rose after two AZD1222 doses.

The CDR3 loop spans 16 amino acids. Trimming stripped 6 bases from V and 1 base from J, with 16 bases between. Germline V gene sequence: CDR1 MDHEN, CDR2 SYDVKM. Of note for this clone: Its target is unknown.

Method: immunoSEQ multiplex PCR; TCRdb's copy keeps in-frame clones and lacks some. The sample lists some 170,000 clones, 70% to 90% occurring once. The TCR sequence derives from an adult who received the MenACWY meningococcal vaccine as a control. The chain employs TRBV28 and TRBJ1-3; D possibly corresponds to TRBD1 (6 bases). Sequencing used peripheral blood, obtained 28 days after the second dose of the MenACWY control vaccine. The CDR3 region is CASRPAQGKSGNTIYF. The CDR3 coding sequence is TGTGCCAGCAGACCTGCCCAGGGGAAGTCTGGAAACACCATATATTTT.